These 23 T cell receptor beta chains came from one sample sequenced in a study of OX40 agonist ivuxolimab in advanced cancers. Sequenced by immunoSEQ multiplex PCR; TCRdb stores in-frame clones only, minus some. The sample lists 65,000 to 95,000 clones, around nine tenths occurring once. Source: CD4+ or CD8+ T cells sorted from blood, taken in a trial of the OX40 agonist ivuxolimab. The receptors stem from an adult with an advanced solid tumor such as melanoma, head and neck, liver or kidney cancer.

The V and J genes are TRBV5-1 and TRBJ2-5, with D uncertain. From germline, CDR1 is SGHRS and CDR2 YFSETQ. The V gene lost 2 bases and the J gene lost 5 bases, with 16 bases spanning the gap. The length of the CDR3 is 15 residues. The CDR3 sequence: CASSFTFSPGETQYF. In DNA, the CDR3 is TGCGCCAGCAGCTTTACCTTCTCCCCCGGGGAGACCCAGTACTTC.

In this sample, this clone turned up once. This chain connects TRBV7-9 to TRBJ1-1, with TRBD1 as a possible D gene (5 bases). The length of the CDR3 is 17 residues. Trimming pared 3 bases from V and 0 bases from J, leaving 17 bases between. Germline V gives CDR1 SEHNR, CDR2 FQNEAQ (reference sequence). Written as DNA, the CDR3 is TGTGCCAGCAGCTTTTCTGGTTTGGTGGGGCTGAACACTGAAGCTTTCTTT. As protein: CASSFSGLVGLNTEAFF.

The chain's CDR3 is CASSLVSGGEYGYTF. The CDR3 DNA follows: TGCGCCAGCAGCTTGGTGTCAGGGGGGGAATATGGCTACACCTTC. The chain uses TRBV5-1 and TRBJ1-2; 7 positions agree with TRBD1. The length of the CDR3 is 15 residues. The junction had 7 bases not matched to a gene; V was cut back by 0 bases and J by 5 bases. The V gene's germline CDR1 is SGHRS and CDR2 YFSETQ.

The chain is built from TRBV9 and TRBJ2-7, with D perhaps TRBD2 (6 bases). This CDR3 region has 14 residues. Trimming stripped 5 bases from V and 3 bases from J, with 15 bases between. Germline V lookup: CDR1 SGDLS, CDR2 YYNGEE. CDR3 loop: CASSPWGVSYEQYF. As DNA, the CDR3 is TGTGCCAGCAGTCCATGGGGGGTGAGCTACGAGCAGTACTTC.

V is TRBV19 and J is TRBJ2-3, with D perhaps matching TRBD1 (5 bases). Trimming stripped 1 base from V and 4 bases from J, with 9 bases between. Per the germline V gene, CDR1 is LNHDA and CDR2 is SQIVND (reference sequence). This CDR3 region has 14 residues. DNA for the CDR3: TGTGCCAGTAGTATAGGCAGGGATCCAGATACGCAGTATTTT. Translating it yields CASSIGRDPDTQYF.

The chain uses TRBV2 and TRBJ2-6; D is possibly TRBD1 (5 bases). The CDR3 runs to 16 residues. The V end was cut by 5 bases, the J end by 0 bases, with 11 bases between. The V gene's germline CDR1 is SNHLY and CDR2 FYNNEI. CDR3: CASSPPTVSGANVLTF. The CDR3 DNA reads TGTGCCAGCAGTCCCCCGACAGTCTCTGGGGCCAACGTCCTGACTTTC.

The chain uses TRBV4-3 and TRBJ2-7; unclear D gene. Germline V gives CDR1 LGHNA, CDR2 YSLEER. This CDR3 comprises 16 residues. Trimming took off 1 base at V and 0 bases at J, with 13 bases between the two ends. CDR3 loop: CASSQVAFLGSYEQYF. The CDR3 DNA is TGCGCCAGCAGCCAAGTCGCGTTTTTGGGCTCCTACGAGCAGTACTTC.

The gene calls are TRBV4-3 and TRBJ2-3, with 7 bases aligning to TRBD2. J was trimmed by 2 bases and V by 3 bases; bases with no gene match: 14. This CDR3 is built from 18 residues. Per germline, CDR1 LGHNA and CDR2 YSLEER. CDR3 DNA: TGCGCCAGCAGCCAGAACCTAGCTGGGGGGGGGTCCACAGATACGCAGTATTTT. Protein product: CASSQNLAGGGSTDTQYF.

The chain combines TRBV15 with TRBJ2-7; 15 bases map to TRBD2. CDR3 length: 17 amino acids. V was pared by 4 bases and J by 5 bases, with 9 bases of the junction left unmatched. The germline V gene has CDR1 LNHNV and CDR2 YYDKDF (reference sequence). Here the CDR3 DNA reads TGTGCCACCAGCACCCCTGGACTAGCGGGAGGGGGCCACGAGCAGTACTTC. Translation: CATSTPGLAGGGHEQYF.

V and J are TRBV5-1 and TRBJ2-5; unclear D gene. The CDR3 consists of 14 residues. V shed 1 base and J shed 5 bases, with 12 bases lying between them. Germline values: CDR1 SGHRS, CDR2 YFSETQ. The CDR3: CASSLRVGRETQYF. In DNA, the CDR3 is TGCGCCAGCAGCTTGAGGGTGGGTCGGGAGACCCAGTACTTC. Supplemented by reference TRBV5-1 and TRBJ2-5, the full variable domain reads KAGVTQTPRYLIKTRGQQVTLSCSPISGHRSVSWYQQTPGQGLQFLFEYFSETQRNKGNFPGRFSGRQFSNSRSEMNVSTLELGDSALYLCASSLRVGRETQYFGPGTRLLVL.

This chain connects TRBV28 to TRBJ2-7; 8 positions match TRBD1. Per the germline V gene, CDR1 is MDHEN and CDR2 is SYDVKM. Trimming removed 6 bases from V and 3 bases from J; junction bases left unmatched: 4. There are 13 residues in the CDR3. The CDR3 is CASRGTGRYEQYF. The CDR3 bases are TGTGCCAGCAGGGGGACAGGTCGCTACGAGCAGTACTTC.

The chain couples TRBV7-2 to TRBJ1-4; tentatively, D is TRBD1 (5 bases). In germline, CDR1 is SGHTA, CDR2 FQGNSA. V lost 5 bases and J lost 10, with 14 bases in between. The CDR3 spans 13 residues. The CDR3, as DNA: TGTGCCAGCAGCCTACGAGGGGCCCTAAAACTGTTTTTT. Its protein is CASSLRGALKLFF.

With regard to this clone: A junction end diverges from the germline sequence, so it may reflect a read error. The chain is built from TRBV7-7 and TRBJ2-7, with TRBD1 as a possible D gene (6 bases). In germline, CDR1 is SSHAT, CDR2 FNYEAQ (reference sequence). This CDR3 region has 14 residues. The CDR3: CASSPGDGTYEQYF. The DNA for the CDR3 is TGTGCTAGCAGCCCAGGGGACGGTACCTACGAGCAGTACTTC.

The CDR3 DNA follows: TGTGCCTGGAGCCGACACAGGGTCCCATCCTCTGGAAACACCATATATTTT. Amino acid sequence: CAWSRHRVPSSGNTIYF. V gene TRBV30 combines with J gene TRBJ1-3; D possibly corresponds to TRBD1 (6 bases). The V gene's germline CDR1 is GTSNPN and CDR2 SVGIG (reference sequence). Trimming cost V 3 bases and J 0 bases, with 18 bases left between them. CDR3 size: 17 residues.

This clone was seen more than once but under ten times. This chain uses TRBV7-3 with TRBJ2-1; D remains unclear. V dropped 1 base and J dropped 0 bases, with 13 bases sitting between them. Germline V CDR1 and CDR2: SGHTA, FQGTGA. The CDR3 runs to 17 residues. In DNA, the CDR3 is TGTGCCAGCAGCTTAAAAGGAGACCCGAGCTCCTACAATGAGCAGTTCTTC. Its translation is CASSLKGDPSSYNEQFF.

This sequence joins TRBV5-6 and TRBJ2-1, with D uncertain. Trimming removed 4 bases from V and 6 bases from J, with 11 bases in between. The CDR3 sequence is 13 residues long. CDR1 and CDR2 (germline): SGHDT, YYEEEE. This chain's CDR3 is CASSLFGPNEQFF. DNA of the CDR3: TGTGCCAGCAGCCTATTCGGCCCCAATGAGCAGTTCTTC. The variable domain in full, completed from reference TRBV5-6 and TRBJ2-1, reads DAGVTQSPTHLIKTRGQQVTLRCSPKSGHDTVSWYQQALGQGPQFIFQYYEEEERQRGNFPDRFSGHQFPNYSSELNVNALLLGDSALYLCASSLFGPNEQFFGPGTRLTVL.

This clone has only one observation. The rearrangement links TRBV2 to TRBJ2-1, with 12 bases that match TRBD2. This CDR3 is built from 13 residues. Germline-derived CDR1 and CDR2 are SNHLY and FYNNEI. The V gene end was trimmed by 6 bases and the J gene end by 10 bases; junction bases not matched to a gene: 4. The DNA for the CDR3 is TGTGCCAGCAGCGACGGACTAGCGGGAGAGCAGTTCTTC. Translated, it gives CASSDGLAGEQFF.

The rearrangement uses TRBV7-9 and TRBJ2-3, with a possible D match to TRBD2 (6 bases). Per the germline V gene, CDR1 is SEHNR and CDR2 is FQNEAQ (reference sequence). V shed 1 base and J shed 6 bases, with 14 bases lying between them. The CDR3 sequence is 15 residues long. The CDR3 sequence: CASSLVAGTGDTQYF. For the CDR3, the DNA is TGTGCCAGCAGCTTAGTTGCGGGGACCGGTGATACGCAGTATTTT.

The chain employs TRBV23-1 and TRBJ1-1; D unclear. TRBV23-1 is an ORF for which the function is uncertain. The length of the CDR3 is 12 residues. V was trimmed by 11 bases and J by 6 bases, leaving 16 bases between them. The CDR3 here is CAPTRLVAEAFF. The CDR3 DNA reads TGCGCCCCCACGAGACTGGTTGCTGAAGCTTTCTTT.

The V and J genes are TRBV6-6 and TRBJ2-1; D not certain. V was pared by 7 bases and J by 3 bases, with 10 bases between. The CDR3 has 13 amino acids. Germline V gene sequence: CDR1 MNHNY, CDR2 SVGAGI (reference sequence). The CDR3 nucleotides read TGTGCCAGCACCCGCGAACACTACAATGAGCAGTTCTTC. Translating gives CASTREHYNEQFF.

The chain links TRBV7-2 to TRBJ1-4, with D possibly matching TRBD1 (6 bases). V dropped 1 base and J dropped 10 bases, with 13 bases sitting between them. This CDR3 has 14 residues. The germline V gene encodes CDR1 SGHTA and CDR2 FQGNSA. CDR3 DNA sequence: TGTGCCAGCAGCTTAGGGACAGTGACGGGAAAACTGTTTTTT. It specifies CASSLGTVTGKLFF.

The chain links TRBV7-9 to TRBJ2-1; D is ambiguous. The CDR3 totals 11 residues. Germline loops: CDR1 SEHNR, CDR2 FQNEAQ (reference sequence). V was clipped by 5 bases and J by 4 bases, with 3 bases between them. The DNA of the CDR3 is TGTGCCAGCAGCCCTTACAATGAGCAGTTCTTC. The encoded protein is CASSPYNEQFF.

This chain joins TRBV11-2 and TRBJ2-5; D is unresolved. CDR1 is SGHAT and CDR2 is FQNNGV in the germline V gene. This CDR3 comprises 14 residues. V shed 4 bases and J shed 5 bases, with 14 bases lying between them. The CDR3 DNA reads TGTGCCAGCAGCTCTTGGACCCGTTCGGAGACCCAGTACTTC. Translated, it gives CASSSWTRSETQYF.